Below are 26 T cell receptor beta chains sequenced from a single sample in a study of T cell therapy after organ transplantation. For these TCRs, the target antigens are not known. The repertoire was sequenced with immunoSEQ multiplex PCR; TCRdb's copy has only in-frame clones and lacks some. The sample holds about 48,000 clones; around 93% are singletons and the top ten take around 3.1%. The sequences come from CD8+ T cells from blood, collected before autologous CMV-specific T cell therapy. These receptor sequences come from a human patient who had received a solid organ transplant and had CMV disease.

The chain combines TRBV25-1 with TRBJ2-7; no clear D gene. Trimming left V 3 bases short and J 0 bases short, with 12 bases between. The CDR3 length is 15 residues. Germline V lookup: CDR1 MGHDK, CDR2 SYGVNS. This CDR3 is CASSDQALSSYEQYF. The CDR3 DNA follows: TGTGCCAGCAGTGATCAGGCCTTGAGCTCCTACGAGCAGTACTTC.

The chain is built from TRBV7-8 and TRBJ2-3; 12 nucleotides line up with TRBD2. Germline V lookup: CDR1 SGHVS, CDR2 FQNEAQ. The CDR3 totals 19 residues. Trimming took 3 bases from V and 3 from J; bases not matched to a gene: 13. For the CDR3, the DNA is TGTGCCAGCAGCTTGGGAGGACTAGCGGGGAACCCTTTAACAGATACGCAGTATTTT. Translated, it gives CASSLGGLAGNPLTDTQYF.

CDR3 sequence (DNA): TGTGCCAGCAGTTTCCAGGACACCGGGGAGCTGTTTTTT. The encoded protein is CASSFQDTGELFF. The chain uses TRBV6-5 and TRBJ2-2, with D unclear. Trimming stripped 4 bases from V and 3 bases from J, with 6 bases between. The CDR3 length is 13 residues. Germline V gene sequence: CDR1 MNHEY, CDR2 SVGAGI.

The V gene is TRBV28, the J gene TRBJ1-5; unclear D gene. Germline CDR1 MDHEN, CDR2 SYDVKM. The CDR3 is 17 amino acids. Deletions cut 1 base from V and 0 bases from J, with 13 bases between. CDR3 in DNA: TGTGCCAGCAGTTTATCAATGGCCTCCCATAGCAATCAGCCCCAGCATTTT. It codes for CASSLSMASHSNQPQHF.

The genes are TRBV6-4 and TRBJ2-2; D might be TRBD2 (7 bases). This CDR3 contains 15 residues. Trimming took 6 bases from V and 8 from J, leaving 19 bases between them. The V gene's germline CDR1 is MRHNA and CDR2 SNTAGT. The CDR3 here is CASSRGTSEPGELFF. The DNA of the CDR3 is TGTGCCAGCAGCAGGGGAACTAGCGAGCCAGGGGAGCTGTTTTTT.

This chain links TRBV10-3 with TRBJ2-6, with D maybe TRBD1 (5 bases). This CDR3 is 19 amino acids long. V shed 0 bases and J shed 0 bases, with 15 bases lying between them. From germline, CDR1 is ENHRY and CDR2 SYGVKD. The DNA for the CDR3 is TGTGCCATCAGTGAGTCGGGCAGGGCCCTATCCTCTGGGGCCAACGTCCTGACTTTC. Translated: CAISESGRALSSGANVLTF.

This chain uses TRBV10-2 with TRBJ1-4; D remains unclear. Germline V lookup: CDR1 WSHSY, CDR2 SAAADI. The V gene lost 3 bases and the J gene lost 4 bases, with 12 bases spanning the gap. This CDR3 is built from 15 residues. In DNA, the CDR3 is TGCGCCAGCAGTGACCCGGGAGACGATAATGAAAAACTGTTTTTT. Translated, it gives CASSDPGDDNEKLFF.

The rearrangement joins TRBV2 to TRBJ2-1, with D perhaps TRBD2 (5 bases). Germline CDR1 reads SNHLY; CDR2 reads FYNNEI. The V and J ends lost 8 bases and 0 bases respectively, with 14 bases between them. There are 15 residues in the CDR3. This CDR3 reads CASEREGSSYNEQFF. The CDR3 region has the DNA TGTGCCAGCGAGAGAGAGGGAAGCTCCTACAATGAGCAGTTCTTC.

The J gene is TRBJ1-5, the V gene TRBV6-5; D is ambiguous. The germline gives CDR1 MNHEY, CDR2 SVGAGI. This CDR3 has 15 amino acids. V was pared by 5 bases and J by 3 bases, with 14 bases between. CDR3 sequence (DNA): TGTGCCAGCAGTACAACGGACGGAGACAATCAGCCCCAGCATTTT. Protein product: CASSTTDGDNQPQHF.

In DNA form, the CDR3 reads TGTGCCAGCACCGAAGTAGCGGGAGGGCGAGAGACCCAGTACTTC. Translated, it gives CASTEVAGGRETQYF. The V and J genes are TRBV6-5 and TRBJ2-5, with 11 bases identical to TRBD2. The J segment lost 4 bases and the V segment lost 7 bases, leaving 8 bases of the junction unmatched. This CDR3 contains 15 residues. In germline, CDR1 is MNHEY, CDR2 SVGAGI.

The chain links TRBV5-6 to TRBJ2-5; 15 bases align to TRBD2. In germline, CDR1 is SGHDT, CDR2 YYEEEE. V lost 4 bases, J lost 7 bases, and 8 bases stayed unmatched. This CDR3 is built from 16 residues. CDR3 DNA sequence: TGTGCCAGCAGCCTCGGGACTAGCGGGAGGCATGGGACCCAGTACTTC. It is translated as CASSLGTSGRHGTQYF.

CDR3 sequence reads: CASSGRQGWVRVYNEQFF. As DNA, the CDR3 is TGTGCCAGCAGTGGAAGACAGGGTTGGGTTAGAGTCTACAATGAGCAGTTCTTC. The genes are TRBV25-1 and TRBJ2-1, with 7 positions matching TRBD1. Germline CDR1 MGHDK, CDR2 SYGVNS. The V and J ends lost 4 bases and 3 bases, in that order; junction bases with no gene match: 15. The CDR3 has 18 amino acids. The full variable domain, its missing parts supplied by reference TRBV25-1 and TRBJ2-1, is EADIYQTPRYLVIGTGKKITLECSQTMGHDKMYWYQQDPGMELHLIHYSYGVNSTEKGDLSSESTVSRIRTEHFPLTLESARPSHTSQYLCASSGRQGWVRVYNEQFFGPGTRLTVL.

The chain couples TRBV5-6 to TRBJ2-7; D might be TRBD1 (5 bases). CDR1 and CDR2 from the germline V gene are SGHDT and YYEEEE. Trimming pared 1 base from V and 5 bases from J, leaving 13 bases between. The CDR3 sequence is 14 residues long. CDR3 loop: CASSLRQGFHEQYF. The CDR3 DNA reads TGTGCCAGCAGCTTGAGGCAGGGTTTCCACGAGCAGTACTTC. The full variable domain, with the rest looked up from reference TRBV5-6 and TRBJ2-7, is DAGVTQSPTHLIKTRGQQVTLRCSPKSGHDTVSWYQQALGQGPQFIFQYYEEEERQRGNFPDRFSGHQFPNYSSELNVNALLLGDSALYLCASSLRQGFHEQYFGPGTRLTVT.

This chain connects TRBV15 to TRBJ2-1; D unresolved. The CDR3 runs 16 residues. Trimming took 2 bases from V and 1 from J, leaving 12 bases between them. Germline lookup yields CDR1 LNHNV and CDR2 YYDKDF (reference sequence). CDR3 bases: TGTGCCACCAGCAGAACCACTAAGTGGTCCTACAATGAGCAGTTCTTC. Translating gives CATSRTTKWSYNEQFF. Complete variable domain (other parts from reference TRBV15 and TRBJ2-1): DAMVIQNPRYQVTQFGKPVTLSCSQTLNHNVMYWYQQKSSQAPKLLFHYYDKDFNNEADTPDNFQSRRPNTSFCFLDIRSPGLGDTAMYLCATSRTTKWSYNEQFFGPGTRLTVL.

The V and J genes are TRBV7-8 and TRBJ1-1; no reliable D call. The V end lost 5 bases, the J end lost 2 bases, and 15 bases lay between the germline ends. Germline lookup yields CDR1 SGHVS and CDR2 FQNEAQ. The CDR3 contains 15 residues. CDR3 DNA: TGTGCCAGCAGCGCATCCGGGCTCTACAACACTGAAGCTTTCTTT. This gives the protein CASSASGLYNTEAFF.

This chain links TRBV6-5 with TRBJ1-4; D perhaps matches TRBD1 (6 bases). V was cut by 6 bases and J by 4 bases, with 15 bases left in between. CDR1 is MNHEY, CDR2 SVGAGI, per germline. CDR3 length equals 15 residues. The CDR3 region has the DNA TGTGCCAGCAGGGCAACAGGGTTCTATAATGAAAAACTGTTTTTT. It encodes CASRATGFYNEKLFF.

The chain combines TRBV10-3 with TRBJ1-1; D gene ambiguous. The length of the CDR3 is 13 residues. Trimming removed 0 bases from V and 7 bases from J, with 9 bases in between. Germline V CDR1 and CDR2: ENHRY, SYGVKD. CDR3 nucleotide sequence: TGTGCCATCAGTGAGTCCCCAGGTGGTGAAGCTTTCTTT. Encoded protein: CAISESPGGEAFF.

This chain joins TRBV6-5 and TRBJ2-7, with TRBD1 matching over 8 bases. CDR1 is MNHEY and CDR2 is SVGAGI in the germline V gene. CDR3 length equals 14 residues. Losses at the gene ends were 0 bases for V and 4 bases for J; bases not matched to a gene: 2. DNA of the CDR3: TGTGCCAGCAGTTACTCTGACAGGGGTTACGAGCAGTACTTC. Residues: CASSYSDRGYEQYF.

The J gene is TRBJ2-7, the V gene TRBV11-2; 9 nucleotides agree with TRBD1. This CDR3 has 15 residues. The germline CDR1 and CDR2 sequences are SGHAT and FQNNGV. Trimming cost V 5 bases and J 4 bases; bases outside gene matches: 9. CDR3 bases: TGTGCCAGCAGCCCCGCCCGAGGACAGGGGTACGAGCAGTACTTC. Translated: CASSPARGQGYEQYF. Using reference TRBV11-2 and TRBJ2-7 for the parts outside the CDR3, the full variable domain is EAGVAQSPRYKIIEKRQSVAFWCNPISGHATLYWYQQILGQGPKLLIQFQNNGVVDDSQLPKDRFSAERLKGVDSTLKIQPAKLEDSAVYLCASSPARGQGYEQYFGPGTRLTVT.

The chain employs TRBV5-4 and TRBJ1-1; D gene ambiguous. Germline lookup yields CDR1 SGHNT and CDR2 YYREEE (reference sequence). The length of the CDR3 is 14 residues. Trimming shortened V by 1 base and J by 5 bases, and 12 bases separated the two germline ends. CDR3 sequence reads: CASSLRRGPTEAFF. CDR3 nucleotide sequence: TGTGCCAGCAGCTTGAGACGAGGGCCGACTGAAGCTTTCTTT.

The rearrangement links TRBV11-1 to TRBJ2-7; 7 bases match TRBD1. The CDR3 sequence is 13 residues long. The V gene's germline CDR1 is SGHAT and CDR2 FQDESV (reference sequence). With 5 bases clipped from V and 4 bases from J, the junction kept 5 bases outside the gene matches. CDR3 residues: CASSPTTGYEQYF. Here the CDR3 DNA reads TGTGCCAGCAGCCCCACGACAGGGTACGAGCAGTACTTC.

This clone was observed a single time. The chain recombines TRBV7-9 with TRBJ2-7, with D perhaps TRBD1 (6 bases). CDR1 is SEHNR, CDR2 FQNEAQ, per germline (reference sequence). Trimming shortened V by 7 bases and J by 4 bases, and 14 bases separated the two germline ends. The length of the CDR3 is 13 residues. This CDR3 reads CASNFEGGYEQYF. In DNA, the CDR3 is TGTGCCAGCAACTTCGAAGGGGGATACGAGCAGTACTTC.

This clone was detected only once. The CDR3, as DNA: TGTGCCAGCAGCTCTCGGACAGGGGGCACCTACGAGCAGTACTTC. As protein: CASSSRTGGTYEQYF. The rearrangement uses TRBV5-4 and TRBJ2-7; 11 bases match TRBD1. Germline V CDR1 and CDR2: SGHNT, YYREEE (reference sequence). The junction had 4 bases not matched to a gene; V was cut back by 3 bases and J by 2 bases. The CDR3 contains 15 residues.

The chain combines TRBV7-6 with TRBJ2-7; D possibly corresponds to TRBD2 (6 bases). This CDR3 region has 15 residues. Germline CDR1 and CDR2: SGHVS and FNYEAQ. The V end lost 5 bases, the J end lost 1 base, and 15 bases lay between the germline ends. The CDR3 DNA follows: TGTGCCAGCAGCCCCCGGGACTTACCATCCTACGAGCAGTACTTC. Its protein is CASSPRDLPSYEQYF. Filled out from reference TRBV7-6 and TRBJ2-7, the complete variable domain reads GAGVSQSPRYKVTKRGQDVALRCDPISGHVSLYWYRQALGQGPEFLTYFNYEAQQDKSGLPNDRFSAERPEGSISTLTIQRTEQRDSAMYRCASSPRDLPSYEQYFGPGTRLTVT.

The chain has TRBV6-1 and TRBJ1-1; D is ambiguous. V lost 0 bases and J 1 base, leaving 9 bases between the germline ends. The CDR3 has 15 residues. Germline V lookup: CDR1 MNHNS, CDR2 SASEGT. CDR3 residues: CASSEAFSENTEAFF. In DNA, the CDR3 is TGTGCCAGCAGTGAAGCATTCTCAGAGAACACTGAAGCTTTCTTT.

V and J are TRBV5-6 and TRBJ1-1; D is unclear. The V and J ends lost 2 bases and 1 base respectively, with 9 bases between them. Germline loops: CDR1 SGHDT, CDR2 YYEEEE. The CDR3 is 14 residues long. For the CDR3, the DNA is TGTGCCAGCAGCTTCTGGGCCCCGAACACTGAAGCTTTCTTT. The encoded protein is CASSFWAPNTEAFF.